This T cell receptor (beta chain) was identified during a study of post-analysis software for immune sequencing data. Study background: Clinical courses comprised relapsing-remitting, secondary progressive and progressive-relapsing multiple sclerosis. General study findings and limits: TRBV5-6, TRBV5-1 and TRBV20-1 were among four to six TRBV segments more frequent in patients than controls. The authors found that F measure strongly co-clustered same-batch samples.

This clonotype has more than one count but fewer than ten. No antigen is known for it. The authors incorporated unique molecular identifiers into the TCR beta cDNA libraries. With 1 to 10 million T cells as the source, 540,000 or so cDNA molecules resulted. MiXCR, run by TCRdb on the PCR reads, gives a single entry per CDR3 protein. The table records hundreds of thousands of distinct CDR3 sequences, 59% of them present only once. CDR1 and CDR2 from the germline V gene are KGHSH and LQKENI. The V and J ends lost 4 bases and 6 bases respectively, with 10 bases between them. This CDR3 region has 13 residues.

The receptor's source is a girl aged 2-15 years with multiple sclerosis. The chain is built from TRBV18 and TRBJ2-1; D possibly corresponds to TRBD1 (5 bases). Specimen: blood. CDR3 sequence (DNA): TGTGCCAGCTCACTCTCAGGGTCCAATGAGCAGTTCTTC. Its protein is CASSLSGSNEQFF.